This T cell receptor (beta chain) was obtained from a study of T-cell memory formation after mild COVID-19. Study information: TCR clustering was largely donor specific.

The table lists this clonotype with many counts. TCRdb re-called the 5' RACE reads with MiXCR, one entry per CDR3 protein. Among about 400,000 distinct CDR3 sequences listed, about a sixth were seen once. Sequenced sample: PBMCs or a T cell subset sorted from them (not recorded which). The receptor was derived from a man in his late teens or twenties who had mild COVID-19 (a few samples of this study predate the infection). Cell type and time point are not known.

The CDR3 DNA reads TGCAGTGCAAGCTTCCGGGACGGCTACACCTTC. Its translation is CSASFRDGYTF. J is TRBJ1-2 and V is TRBV20-1, with a weak D call TRBD1 (5 bases). Germline lookup yields CDR1 DFQATT and CDR2 SNEGSKA (reference sequence). Between the trimmed V and J ends, which lost 6 bases and 8 bases, there was a span of 13 bases. This CDR3 region has 11 residues.